The following is a T cell receptor (beta chain) sequence with its context. V lost 3 bases to trimming and J lost 3 bases; unmatched junction nucleotides: 8. The CDR3 runs 16 residues. Germline V gives CDR1 SNHLY, CDR2 FYNNEI. Replicate PCRs from sorted subsets contained around 200 ng DNA, which is 31,000 or so T cell genomes. The method was immunoSEQ multiplex PCR; TCRdb's version includes in-frame clones alone and lacks a portion of them. The profile shows 850,000 to 1,200,000 clones, roughly 70% of them singletons. The investigators split CD4+ cells into a CD45RA+ naive subset and a CD45RA-negative memory subset. The data were taken from a study of shared clonotypes between healthy human individuals. Background on the study: The cohort comprised a couple of women and a few men. Their ages spanned 18 to 49 years.

The chain combines TRBV2 with TRBJ1-5; 7 nucleotides align to TRBD1. This receptor was taken from a man younger than 35 in good health. Sequenced sample: memory CD4+ T cells sorted from blood. Subset meaning: CD45RA-negative fraction. CDR3 DNA: TGTGCCAGCAGTGAGACCGGGACAGCACTCAATCAGCCCCAGCATTTT. Encoded protein: CASSETGTALNQPQHF.